These 22 T cell receptor beta chains originate from one sample sequenced in a study of T-cell memory formation after mild COVID-19. From the 5' RACE reads, TCRdb called clonotypes with MiXCR, one entry per CDR3 protein. This table holds 340,000 or so distinct CDR3 sequences, 10% to 15% found once. Sequenced sample: PBMCs or a T cell subset sorted from them (not recorded which). The receptors here all came from a man aged 18 to 30 who had mild COVID-19 (a few samples of this study predate the infection). Cell type and time point are not known.

The chain employs TRBV7-3 and TRBJ2-1; 10 positions agree with TRBD2. The trim removed 5 bases at V and 3 bases at J, leaving 4 bases unmatched. Germline V gene lookup returns CDR1 SGHTA and CDR2 FQGTGA. The CDR3 covers 15 residues. CDR3 loop: CASSSKRGGYNEQFF. The CDR3 DNA reads TGTGCCAGCAGCAGTAAGCGGGGGGGCTACAATGAGCAGTTCTTC.

J is TRBJ1-4 and V is TRBV19; D gene uncertain. V lost 9 bases and J 8 bases, leaving 19 bases between the germline ends. The CDR3 covers 14 residues. Per the germline V gene, CDR1 is LNHDA and CDR2 is SQIVND (reference sequence). CDR3 residues: CASHPLGSVEKLFF. As DNA, the CDR3 is TGTGCCAGCCATCCGTTAGGAAGTGTCGAAAAACTGTTTTTT.

The rearrangement uses TRBV12-3 or TRBV12-4 and TRBJ2-7, with 8 bases fitting TRBD2. J gave up 3 bases and V 3 bases, and 4 bases lay outside the gene matches. CDR3 length equals 14 residues. CDR3 nucleotide sequence: TGTGCCAGCAGTTTGCGGGGGGCCATCTACGAGCAGTACTTC. Its translation: CASSLRGAIYEQYF.

This clonotype was counted between two and nine times. The chain employs TRBV12-3 or TRBV12-4 and TRBJ1-5; 7 positions match TRBD1. Germline trimming cut 3 bases from V and 3 bases from J; bases unmatched to any gene: 8. The CDR3 sequence is 16 residues long. The CDR3 sequence is CASSFLEGADNQPQHF. The CDR3 nucleotides read TGTGCCAGCAGTTTCCTAGAGGGGGCTGACAATCAGCCCCAGCATTTT.

This clonotype was detected a few times. The gene calls are TRBV2 and TRBJ2-1; D may be TRBD1 or TRBD2 (5 bases each). V was clipped by 7 bases and J by 3 bases, with 19 bases between them. The V gene's germline CDR1 is SNHLY and CDR2 FYNNEI. CDR3 length: 16 residues. CDR3 protein: CASTGSGTTFYNEQFF. DNA for the CDR3: TGTGCCAGCACGGGGTCCGGGACGACTTTCTACAATGAGCAGTTCTTC.

This clonotype has more than one count but fewer than ten. V usage is TRBV9 and J usage is TRBJ2-3, with D possibly being TRBD2 (5 bases). CDR1 SGDLS and CDR2 YYNGEE come from the germline V gene. V dropped 0 bases and J dropped 0 bases, with 17 bases sitting between them. This CDR3 is 18 amino acids long. In DNA, the CDR3 is TGTGCCAGCAGCGTAGCTGGACGGACTTTAGGGAGCACAGATACGCAGTATTTT. Protein sequence: CASSVAGRTLGSTDTQYF.

This clonotype has a handful of counts. The rearrangement links TRBV7-6 to TRBJ2-3; 7 nucleotides align to TRBD2. This CDR3 is built from 16 residues. J was trimmed by 2 bases and V by 5 bases; bases with no gene match: 10. Germline CDR1 SGHVS, CDR2 FNYEAQ. This CDR3 reads CASSLGAGRVTDTQYF. As DNA, the CDR3 is TGTGCCAGCAGCCTCGGTGCAGGGAGGGTCACAGATACGCAGTATTTT. Full variable domain (remainder filled in from reference TRBV7-6 and TRBJ2-3): GAGVSQSPRYKVTKRGQDVALRCDPISGHVSLYWYRQALGQGPEFLTYFNYEAQQDKSGLPNDRFSAERPEGSISTLTIQRTEQRDSAMYRCASSLGAGRVTDTQYFGPGTRLTVL.

This clonotype has more than one count but fewer than ten. The V gene is TRBV7-2, the J gene TRBJ2-7; 7 bases fit TRBD2. The V and J ends lost 5 bases and 1 base, in that order; junction bases with no gene match: 8. The CDR3 covers 15 residues. Germline CDR1 and CDR2: SGHTA and FQGNSA. The CDR3 spells CASSPSWGGSYEQYF. DNA of the CDR3: TGTGCCAGCAGCCCCTCCTGGGGGGGATCCTACGAGCAGTACTTC.

This clonotype was detected a few times. The J gene is TRBJ1-5, the V gene TRBV10-3; D gene uncertain. Germline V gene data show CDR1 as ENHRY and CDR2 as SYGVKD. CDR3 length: 15 residues. V gave up 3 bases and J gave up 3 bases, with 12 bases separating them. The CDR3 region is CAISDPGLDNQPQHF. CDR3 sequence (DNA): TGTGCCATCAGTGACCCTGGACTGGACAATCAGCCCCAGCATTTT.

This clonotype was observed a handful of times. The chain is built from TRBV5-1 and TRBJ1-1, with D possibly being TRBD1 (6 bases). This CDR3 is 13 amino acids long. Per the germline V gene, CDR1 is SGHRS and CDR2 is YFSETQ. The germline V and J ends were trimmed by 6 bases and 1 base, with 10 bases remaining between them. CDR3: CASNEQGNTEAFF. CDR3 DNA: TGCGCCAGCAACGAACAGGGGAACACTGAAGCTTTCTTT.

This clonotype was observed a few times. J is TRBJ2-7 and V is TRBV7-2; 7 bases agree with TRBD2. The CDR3 has 13 residues. Germline-derived CDR1 and CDR2 are SGHTA and FQGNSA. V dropped 6 bases and J dropped 4; count of bases not matched to a gene: 6. Here the CDR3 DNA reads TGTGCCAGCAGTGTAACGGGGGGTTACGAGCAGTACTTC. This codes for CASSVTGGYEQYF.

This clonotype was picked up a small number of times. The rearrangement uses TRBV20-1 and TRBJ2-7; D remains unclear. Trimming shortened V by 4 bases and J by 4 bases, and 17 bases separated the two germline ends. Per the germline V gene, CDR1 is DFQATT and CDR2 is SNEGSKA (reference sequence). CDR3 length: 14 amino acids. The CDR3 DNA sequence: TGCAGTGCTAATAGTTATTCGAAGCCGTACGAGCAGTACTTC. Translating it yields CSANSYSKPYEQYF.

In this sample, this clonotype turned up a few times. This chain uses TRBV7-2 with TRBJ1-4; D not resolved. Looked up from germline, CDR1 is SGHTA and CDR2 is FQGNSA. This CDR3 spans 16 amino acids. Trimming removed 4 bases at V and 8 bases at J, with 20 bases between. For the CDR3, the DNA is TGTGCCAGCAGCTCCAACGCCCCCCAAGGAGGCGAAAAACTGTTTTTT. Encoded protein: CASSSNAPQGGEKLFF.

Only a few counts were recorded for this clonotype. CDR3 bases: TGTGCCAGCTCACCGGGCAGTGAGAGCTACGAGCAGTACTTC. Amino acids: CASSPGSESYEQYF. The genes are TRBV18 and TRBJ2-7; no firm D call. Trimming cost V 3 bases and J 3 bases, with 12 bases left between them. CDR1 and CDR2 (germline): KGHSH, LQKENI. The CDR3 has 14 amino acids.

This clonotype showed up just a few times. This chain connects TRBV5-1 to TRBJ2-1; D uncertain. The CDR3 is 13 residues long. Trimming left V 4 bases short and J 9 bases short, with 14 bases between. CDR1 is SGHRS and CDR2 is YFSETQ in the germline V gene. The CDR3 sequence: CASSGPTNTEQFF. Here the CDR3 DNA reads TGCGCCAGCAGCGGCCCTACAAACACTGAGCAGTTCTTC.

This clonotype was counted at least ten times. The rearrangement links TRBV5-1 to TRBJ2-3; 10 bases match TRBD1. With 4 bases clipped from V and 4 bases from J, the junction kept 9 bases outside the gene matches. This CDR3 is 16 amino acids long. CDR1 and CDR2 (germline): SGHRS, YFSETQ. CDR3 sequence: CASSPRPGQGSDTQYF. In DNA form, the CDR3 reads TGCGCCAGCAGCCCCAGGCCGGGACAGGGGTCAGATACGCAGTATTTT.

CDR3: CSAPIRGGTQYF. The CDR3 coding sequence is TGCAGTGCCCCGATCAGAGGGGGGACCCAGTACTTC. The chain recombines TRBV20-1 with TRBJ2-5; tentatively, D is TRBD1 (6 bases). The CDR3 length is 12 residues. The V gene lost 6 bases and the J gene lost 7 bases, with 15 bases spanning the gap. Germline assignment: CDR1 DFQATT and CDR2 SNEGSKA (reference sequence).

This clonotype was counted a few times. This rearrangement joins TRBV7-2 to TRBJ1-2; the D is unclear. CDR1 SGHTA and CDR2 FQGNSA come from the germline V gene. The CDR3 contains 16 residues. V was shortened by 3 bases and J by 4 bases, with 18 bases between the two germline ends. DNA for the CDR3: TGTGCCAGCAGCTTCAATTCGCAGCCTCGAAGCTATGGCTACACCTTC. Translation gives CASSFNSQPRSYGYTF. Looking up the rest from reference TRBV7-2 and TRBJ1-2 gives the full variable domain: GAGVSQSPSNKVTEKGKDVELRCDPISGHTALYWYRQSLGQGLEFLIYFQGNSAPDKSGLPSDRFSAERTGGSVSTLTIQRTQQEDSAVYLCASSFNSQPRSYGYTFGSGTRLTVV.

This clonotype was detected a few times. The V gene is TRBV7-9, the J gene TRBJ2-3; D is possibly TRBD2 (5 bases). Trimming took 6 bases from V and 1 from J, leaving 14 bases between them. The germline V gene encodes CDR1 SEHNR and CDR2 FQNEAQ (reference sequence). The CDR3 length is 15 residues. CDR3 DNA: TGTGCCAGCAGTTACGAGGGAACCGGCACAGATACGCAGTATTTT. Its translation is CASSYEGTGTDTQYF.

This clonotype showed up just a few times. J is TRBJ2-3 and V is TRBV20-1, with TRBD2 matching over 10 bases. This CDR3 spans 17 amino acids. Germline CDR1 and CDR2: DFQATT and SNEGSKA (reference sequence). V lost 0 bases and J lost 4; bases outside the gene matches: 10. The chain's CDR3 is CSARDQGLASEADTQYF. The CDR3 DNA follows: TGCAGTGCTAGAGATCAGGGACTAGCGTCCGAAGCAGATACGCAGTATTTT.

The table lists this clonotype with many counts. The chain couples TRBV3-1 to TRBJ2-3, with D tentatively TRBD1 (6 bases). The V end was cut by 1 base, the J end by 11 bases, with 22 bases between. CDR1 and CDR2 from the germline V gene are LGHDT and YNNKEL (reference sequence). The CDR3 is 16 amino acids. The chain's CDR3 is CASSQVSLRQAQGQYF. The CDR3, as DNA: TGTGCCAGCAGCCAAGTTTCACTTCGACAGGCCCAGGGGCAGTATTTT.

The V gene is TRBV6-2 or TRBV6-3, the J gene TRBJ1-1; a possible D gene is TRBD1 (5 bases). The CDR3 spans 11 residues. V gave up 5 bases and J gave up 6 bases, with 7 bases separating them. Germline CDR1 MNHEY, CDR2 SVGEGT. The CDR3 nucleotides are TGTGCCAGCAGTGGGGGAGCTGAAGCTTTCTTT. Amino acids: CASSGGAEAFF.